This T cell receptor (beta chain) was identified during a study of T cells expressing NK-cell markers. About the research overall: Sorted CD3+CD56+NKG2C+, CD3+CD56+NKG2C- and CD3+CD56-NKG2C+ T cells provided the TCR beta repertoires. Seven donors tested HCMV-seropositive and one tested seronegative among the eight sequenced.

For TCR beta, cDNA was produced by 5'RACE template switching with UMIs. With the 5' RACE reads reprocessed, TCRdb shows one record per CDR3 protein and no DNA. The sample's table shows 500,000 to 700,000 distinct CDR3 sequences. CDR1 is SGDLS and CDR2 is YYNGEE in the germline V gene. This CDR3 contains 14 residues. The chain is built from TRBV9 and TRBJ1-6; the TRBD1 assignment by TCRdb is unverifiable without DNA. The sample taken for sequencing was blood T cells: a sorted CD56 or NKG2C T cell subset, CD4+ or CD8+ T cells, or bulk PBMC T cells (not recorded which). The TCR comes from a man aged 18-30 years in good health. This CDR3 is CASSAGTVHSPLHF.